This TCR beta chain was documented in a study of Graves' ophthalmopathy and Graves' hyperthyroidism. CDR3 regions of TCR beta were amplified from RNA transcripts. The workflow started with a first-round RT-PCR run with HTBI primers and then moved on to a second-round multiplex PCR. TCRdb analysed the multiplex PCR reads with MiXCR anew, one entry per CDR3 protein. The table shows 600,000 to 650,000 distinct CDR3 sequences, with about 20% occurring only once. Study-wide results and caveats: In predicting ophthalmopathy progression, the model reached approximately 70% sensitivity and about 73% specificity. The authors also found most expanded thyroid clonotypes above 0.001 frequency in blood.

Germline CDR1 SEHNR, CDR2 FQNEAQ (reference sequence). V shed 8 bases and J shed 3 bases, with 19 bases lying between them. This CDR3 region has 15 residues. In its sample, this clonotype was seen a few times. Its target is not known. The gene calls are TRBV7-9 and TRBJ2-5; TRBD2 is a possible D gene (6 bases). Sequenced sample: peripheral blood. This receptor was taken from a young woman with stable Graves' hyperthyroidism. Some clones in this sample may be carry-over from other donors' samples. The CDR3 loop reads CASCHRWDSKETQYF. The DNA for the CDR3 is TGTGCCAGCTGCCACCGCTGGGACTCAAAAGAGACCCAGTACTTC.